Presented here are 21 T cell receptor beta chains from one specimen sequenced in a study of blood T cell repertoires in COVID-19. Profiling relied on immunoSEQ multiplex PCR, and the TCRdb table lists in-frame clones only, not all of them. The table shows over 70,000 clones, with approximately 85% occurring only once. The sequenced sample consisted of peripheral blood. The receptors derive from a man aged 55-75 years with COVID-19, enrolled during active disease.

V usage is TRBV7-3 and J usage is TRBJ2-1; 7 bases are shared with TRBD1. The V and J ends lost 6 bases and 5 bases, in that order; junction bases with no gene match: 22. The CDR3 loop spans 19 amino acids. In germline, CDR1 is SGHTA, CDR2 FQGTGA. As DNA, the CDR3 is TGTGCCAGCAGTTCAATGCCCCACAGGGGACCTCTCGGGAACAATGAGCAGTTCTTC. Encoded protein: CASSSMPHRGPLGNNEQFF.

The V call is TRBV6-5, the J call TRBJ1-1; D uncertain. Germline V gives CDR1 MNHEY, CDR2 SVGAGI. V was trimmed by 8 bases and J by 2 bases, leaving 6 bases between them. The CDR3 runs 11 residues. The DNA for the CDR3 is TGTGCCAGCGAGGGTAACACTGAAGCTTTCTTT. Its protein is CASEGNTEAFF.

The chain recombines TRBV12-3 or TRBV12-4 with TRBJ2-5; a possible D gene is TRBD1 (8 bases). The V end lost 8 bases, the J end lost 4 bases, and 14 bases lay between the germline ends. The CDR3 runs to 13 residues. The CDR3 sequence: CASHRGEGETQYF. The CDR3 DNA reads TGTGCCAGCCACAGGGGGGAGGGAGAGACCCAGTACTTC.

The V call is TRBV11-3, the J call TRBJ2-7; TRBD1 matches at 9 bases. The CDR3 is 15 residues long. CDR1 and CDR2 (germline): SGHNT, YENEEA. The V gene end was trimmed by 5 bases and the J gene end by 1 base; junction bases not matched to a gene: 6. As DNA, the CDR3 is TGTGCCAGCAGCCCTGGACAGGGGTCTTCCTACGAGCAGTACTTC. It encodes CASSPGQGSSYEQYF.

This CDR3 is CATSAAGEEKLFF. Here the CDR3 DNA reads TGTGCCACCAGTGCGGCGGGGGAAGAAAAACTGTTTTTT. V gene TRBV24-1 combines with J gene TRBJ1-4, with D maybe TRBD1 (5 bases). V lost 5 bases and J 8 bases, leaving 11 bases between the germline ends. Germline loops: CDR1 KGHDR, CDR2 SFDVKD. CDR3 length equals 13 residues.

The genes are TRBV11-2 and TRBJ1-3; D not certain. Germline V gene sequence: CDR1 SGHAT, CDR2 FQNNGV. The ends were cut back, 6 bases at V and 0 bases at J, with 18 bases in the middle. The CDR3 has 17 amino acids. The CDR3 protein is CASSFSGQAYSGNTIYF. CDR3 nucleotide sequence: TGTGCCAGCAGTTTTAGTGGGCAGGCCTACTCTGGAAACACCATATATTTT.

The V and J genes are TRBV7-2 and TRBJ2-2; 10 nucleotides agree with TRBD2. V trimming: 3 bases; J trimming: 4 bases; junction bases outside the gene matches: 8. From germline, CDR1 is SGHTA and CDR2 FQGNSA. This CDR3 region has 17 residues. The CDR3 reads CASSFSGTSVVTGELFF. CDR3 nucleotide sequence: TGTGCCAGCAGCTTTTCCGGGACTAGCGTTGTCACCGGGGAGCTGTTTTTT.

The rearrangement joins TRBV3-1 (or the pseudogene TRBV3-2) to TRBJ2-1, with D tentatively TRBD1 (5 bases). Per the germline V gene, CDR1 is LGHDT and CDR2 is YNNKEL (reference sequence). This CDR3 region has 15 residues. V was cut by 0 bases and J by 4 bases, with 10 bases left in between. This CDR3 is CASSQDQGPYNEQFF. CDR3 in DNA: TGTGCCAGCAGCCAAGACCAGGGCCCGTACAATGAGCAGTTCTTC.

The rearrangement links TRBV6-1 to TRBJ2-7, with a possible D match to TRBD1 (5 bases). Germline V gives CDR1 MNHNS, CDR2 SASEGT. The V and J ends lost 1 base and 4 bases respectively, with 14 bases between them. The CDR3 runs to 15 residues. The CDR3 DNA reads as TGTGCCAGCAGTGAAGGTTCAGGGTGGGGATACGAGCAGTACTTC. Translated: CASSEGSGWGYEQYF.

The chain's CDR3 is CAWRAGTGDYEQYF. In DNA form, the CDR3 reads TGTGCCTGGAGGGCCGGGACAGGGGACTACGAGCAGTACTTC. The V call is TRBV30, the J call TRBJ2-7; 10 bases map to TRBD1. The V segment lost 3 bases and the J segment 3 bases; nucleotides outside the gene matches: 5. The CDR3 extends over 14 amino acids. The germline V gene has CDR1 GTSNPN and CDR2 SVGIG (reference sequence).

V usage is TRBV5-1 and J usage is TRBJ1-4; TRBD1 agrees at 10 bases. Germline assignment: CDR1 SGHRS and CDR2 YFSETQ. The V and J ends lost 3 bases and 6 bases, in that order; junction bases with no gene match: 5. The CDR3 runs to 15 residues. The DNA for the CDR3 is TGCGCCAGCAGCTGGACCGGGACAGGGGATGAAAAACTGTTTTTT. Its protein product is CASSWTGTGDEKLFF.

This CDR3 is CASSSTGYGYTF. The CDR3 DNA reads as TGTGCCAGCAGCTCGACAGGGTATGGCTACACCTTC. V and J are TRBV7-9 and TRBJ1-2, with 7 bases matching TRBD1. Germline trimming cut 4 bases from V and 5 bases from J; bases unmatched to any gene: 1. The CDR3 is made up of 12 amino acids. Looked up from germline, CDR1 is SEHNR and CDR2 is FQNEAQ (reference sequence).

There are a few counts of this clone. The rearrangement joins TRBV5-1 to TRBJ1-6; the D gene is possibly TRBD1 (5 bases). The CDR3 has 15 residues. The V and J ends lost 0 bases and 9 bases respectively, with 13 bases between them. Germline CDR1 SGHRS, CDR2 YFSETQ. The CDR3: CASSLDRLLRSPLHF. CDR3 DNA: TGCGCCAGCAGCTTGGACAGGTTATTGCGTTCACCCCTCCACTTT. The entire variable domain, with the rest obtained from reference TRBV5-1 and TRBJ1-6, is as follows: KAGVTQTPRYLIKTRGQQVTLSCSPISGHRSVSWYQQTPGQGLQFLFEYFSETQRNKGNFPGRFSGRQFSNSRSEMNVSTLELGDSALYLCASSLDRLLRSPLHFGNGTRLTVT.

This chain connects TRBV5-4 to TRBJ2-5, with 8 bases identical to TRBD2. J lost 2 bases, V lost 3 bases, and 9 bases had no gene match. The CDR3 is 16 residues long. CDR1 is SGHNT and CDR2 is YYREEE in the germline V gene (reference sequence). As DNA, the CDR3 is TGTGCCAGCAGCTCCTCCGGGGGGGGCCTTCAAGAGACCCAGTACTTC. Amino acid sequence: CASSSSGGGLQETQYF.

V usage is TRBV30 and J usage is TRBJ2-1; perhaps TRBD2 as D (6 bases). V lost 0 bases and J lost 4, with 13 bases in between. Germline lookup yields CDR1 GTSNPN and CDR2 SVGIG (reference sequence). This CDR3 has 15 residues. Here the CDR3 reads CAWSVEVAVYNEQFF. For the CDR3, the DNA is TGTGCCTGGAGTGTCGAAGTAGCGGTTTACAATGAGCAGTTCTTC.

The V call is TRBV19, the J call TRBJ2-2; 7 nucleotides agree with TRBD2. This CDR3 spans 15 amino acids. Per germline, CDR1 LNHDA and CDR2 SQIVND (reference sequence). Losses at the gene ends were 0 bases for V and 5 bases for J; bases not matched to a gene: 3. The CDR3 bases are TGTGCCAGTAGTATAGAGGGTAGCGGGACCGGGGAGCTGTTTTTT. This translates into CASSIEGSGTGELFF. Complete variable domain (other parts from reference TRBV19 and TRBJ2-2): DGGITQSPKYLFRKEGQNVTLSCEQNLNHDAMYWYRQDPGQGLRLIYYSQIVNDFQKGDIAEGYSVSREKKESFPLTVTSAQKNPTAFYLCASSIEGSGTGELFFGEGSRLTVL.

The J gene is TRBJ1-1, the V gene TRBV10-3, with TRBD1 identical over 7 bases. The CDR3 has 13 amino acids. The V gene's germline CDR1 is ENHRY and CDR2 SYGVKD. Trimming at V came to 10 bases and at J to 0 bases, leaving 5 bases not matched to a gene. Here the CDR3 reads CATYRGMNTEAFF. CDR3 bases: TGTGCCACGTACAGGGGAATGAACACTGAAGCTTTCTTT.

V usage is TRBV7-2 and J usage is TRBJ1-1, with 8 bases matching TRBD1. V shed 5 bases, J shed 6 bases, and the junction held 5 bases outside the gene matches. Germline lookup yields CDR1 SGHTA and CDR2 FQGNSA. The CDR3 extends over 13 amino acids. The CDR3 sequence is CASSIQGAAEAFF. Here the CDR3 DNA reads TGTGCCAGCAGCATCCAGGGGGCCGCTGAAGCTTTCTTT.

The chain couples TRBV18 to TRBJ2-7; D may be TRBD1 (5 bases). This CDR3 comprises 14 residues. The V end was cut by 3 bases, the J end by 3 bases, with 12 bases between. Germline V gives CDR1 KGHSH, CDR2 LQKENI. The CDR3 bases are TGTGCCAGCTCACCGGTTCGGCAGGGCTACGAGCAGTACTTC. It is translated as CASSPVRQGYEQYF.

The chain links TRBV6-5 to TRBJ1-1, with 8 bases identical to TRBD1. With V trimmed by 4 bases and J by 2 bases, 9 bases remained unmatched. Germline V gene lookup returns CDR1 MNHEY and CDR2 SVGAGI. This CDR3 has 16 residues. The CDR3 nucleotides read TGTGCCAGCAGTTCGGGGACAGGAGCCGGTAACACTGAAGCTTTCTTT. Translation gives CASSSGTGAGNTEAFF.

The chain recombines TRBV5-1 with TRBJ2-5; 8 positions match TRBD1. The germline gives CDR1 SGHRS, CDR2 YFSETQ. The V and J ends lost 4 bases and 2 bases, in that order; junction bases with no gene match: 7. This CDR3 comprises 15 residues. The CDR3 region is CASSPGTGPQETQYF. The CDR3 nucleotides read TGCGCCAGCAGCCCGGGGACAGGACCTCAAGAGACCCAGTACTTC.